The 25 T cell receptor beta chains below all came from one sample that was sequenced in a study of tumor-infiltrating lymphocytes in localized non-small cell lung cancer. Here immunoSEQ multiplex PCR was the method, and the copy in TCRdb shows in-frame clones only, minus some. This sample carries 7,000 to 9,500 clones, under 85% of them seen once, and the ten largest clones take under 6%. The source material was lung tumor tissue. These receptors were obtained from a human donor with non-small cell lung cancer.

The genes are TRBV28 and TRBJ1-5, with D possibly matching TRBD1 (5 bases). Trimming shortened V by 4 bases and J by 6 bases, and 19 bases separated the two germline ends. The germline CDR1 and CDR2 sequences are MDHEN and SYDVKM. This CDR3 spans 16 amino acids. In DNA, the CDR3 is TGTGCCAGCAGTTCACTCCCGGGCAGGGCCTCTCAGCCCCAGCATTTT. Translating gives CASSSLPGRASQPQHF.

V usage is TRBV7-2 and J usage is TRBJ2-7, with 8 nucleotides matching TRBD1. The junction had 10 bases not matched to a gene; V was cut back by 4 bases and J by 5 bases. Germline V lookup: CDR1 SGHTA, CDR2 FQGNSA. This CDR3 region has 15 residues. The DNA for the CDR3 is TGTGCCAGCAGCTCCTCAGCCAGGGGGCGAGACGAGCAGTACTTC. It encodes CASSSSARGRDEQYF. Looking up the rest from reference TRBV7-2 and TRBJ2-7 gives the full variable domain: GAGVSQSPSNKVTEKGKDVELRCDPISGHTALYWYRQSLGQGLEFLIYFQGNSAPDKSGLPSDRFSAERTGGSVSTLTIQRTQQEDSAVYLCASSSSARGRDEQYFGPGTRLTVT.

The V call is TRBV9, the J call TRBJ1-1; D is uncertain. The germline CDR1 and CDR2 sequences are SGDLS and YYNGEE. V shed 0 bases and J shed 3 bases, with 12 bases lying between them. The CDR3 length is 15 residues. The DNA of the CDR3 is TGTGCCAGCAGCGTAGTCCCCCAGTTTGACACTGAAGCTTTCTTT. Its protein product is CASSVVPQFDTEAFF.

This chain uses TRBV5-4 with TRBJ2-2; D is perhaps TRBD2 (6 bases). Germline V gene data show CDR1 as SGHNT and CDR2 as YYREEE (reference sequence). The CDR3 is 17 amino acids. V was cut by 6 bases and J by 3 bases, with 21 bases left in between. The CDR3 DNA reads TGTGCCAGCACCCCAAACTCCGGGACTGCCGACACCGGGGAGCTGTTTTTT. Protein sequence: CASTPNSGTADTGELFF.

This sequence joins TRBV27 and TRBJ2-1, with 7 bases that match TRBD1. The germline CDR1 and CDR2 sequences are MNHEY and SMNVEV (reference sequence). The CDR3 has 14 amino acids. Losses at the gene ends were 3 bases for V and 4 bases for J; bases not matched to a gene: 3. The CDR3 is CASSLGQIYNEQFF. The DNA for the CDR3 is TGTGCCAGCAGTTTGGGACAGATTTACAATGAGCAGTTCTTC.

The V call is TRBV19, the J call TRBJ2-2; D perhaps matches TRBD2 (5 bases). This CDR3 is built from 12 residues. V was clipped by 10 bases and J by 11 bases, with 17 bases between them. CDR1 LNHDA and CDR2 SQIVND come from the germline V gene (reference sequence). In DNA form, the CDR3 reads TGTGCCACCTTCCGGGATAACAGAGAGCTGTTTTTT. Amino acid sequence: CATFRDNRELFF. The variable domain in full, with the rest retrieved from reference TRBV19 and TRBJ2-2, is DGGITQSPKYLFRKEGQNVTLSCEQNLNHDAMYWYRQDPGQGLRLIYYSQIVNDFQKGDIAEGYSVSREKKESFPLTVTSAQKNPTAFYLCATFRDNRELFFGEGSRLTVL.

This clone was detected only once. The chain joins TRBV9 to TRBJ2-7; D perhaps matches TRBD1 (6 bases). V was shortened by 0 bases and J by 6 bases, with 13 bases between the two germline ends. Germline CDR1 SGDLS, CDR2 YYNGEE. This CDR3 contains 14 residues. Here the CDR3 reads CASSVGQGFGEQYF. In nucleotides, the CDR3 is TGTGCCAGCAGCGTAGGGCAGGGGTTTGGCGAGCAGTACTTC. Together with reference TRBV9 and TRBJ2-7, the CDR3 gives the full variable domain: DSGVTQTPKHLITATGQRVTLRCSPRSGDLSVYWYQQSLDQGLQFLIQYYNGEERAKGNILERFSAQQFPDLHSELNLSSLELGDSALYFCASSVGQGFGEQYFGPGTRLTVT.

This clone was observed a few times. Other DNA sequences in this sample translate to the same CDR3. This chain connects TRBV2 to TRBJ1-5; no definite D call. Trimming removed 2 bases from V and 3 bases from J, with 2 bases in between. Germline CDR1 is SNHLY and CDR2 is FYNNEI. The CDR3 is made up of 12 amino acids. The CDR3 loop is CASSEPNQPQHF. CDR3 sequence (DNA): TGTGCCAGCAGTGAACCCAATCAGCCCCAGCATTTT.

This clone was counted a single time. The chain has TRBV7-3 and TRBJ2-7, with 10 bases that match TRBD1. This CDR3 region has 15 residues. Trimming removed 4 bases from V and 4 bases from J; junction bases left unmatched: 7. CDR1 is SGHTA, CDR2 FQGTGA, per germline. CDR3 bases: TGTGCCAGCAGCTGGGGGACAGGGGACGGATACGAGCAGTACTTC. As protein: CASSWGTGDGYEQYF. Full variable domain (outside the CDR3, taken from reference TRBV7-3 and TRBJ2-7): GAGVSQTPSNKVTEKGKYVELRCDPISGHTALYWYRQSLGQGPEFLIYFQGTGAADDSGLPNDRFFAVRPEGSVSTLKIQRTERGDSAVYLCASSWGTGDGYEQYFGPGTRLTVT.

This chain connects TRBV5-1 to TRBJ2-7, with D perhaps assigned TRBD1 or TRBD2 (5 bases each). Trimming removed 4 bases from V and 9 bases from J, with 11 bases in between. Germline V gene data show CDR1 as SGHRS and CDR2 as YFSETQ. CDR3 length equals 11 residues. The CDR3 spells CASSSRDRQYF. CDR3 coding DNA: TGCGCCAGCAGCAGCCGGGACCGGCAGTACTTC.

This clone has a single count. V gene TRBV30 combines with J gene TRBJ2-1, with D possibly TRBD2 on 6 matching bases. CDR3 length: 14 residues. CDR1 is GTSNPN, CDR2 SVGIG, per germline (reference sequence). The ends were cut back, 4 bases at V and 7 bases at J, with 17 bases in the middle. In DNA, the CDR3 is TGTGCCTGGAAACAAGTGGGAGGTGTAAATGAGCAGTTCTTC. Its protein product is CAWKQVGGVNEQFF.

The chain employs TRBV6-5 and TRBJ1-1; 9 positions match TRBD1. Germline trimming cut 6 bases from V and 5 bases from J; bases unmatched to any gene: 4. The V gene's germline CDR1 is MNHEY and CDR2 SVGAGI. The CDR3 has 13 residues. CDR3 DNA sequence: TGTGCCAGCAGACGACAGGGGGGAACTGAAGCTTTCTTT. This codes for CASRRQGGTEAFF.

The V and J genes are TRBV5-6 and TRBJ2-3; 8 positions agree with TRBD2. This CDR3 comprises 15 residues. Germline lookup yields CDR1 SGHDT and CDR2 YYEEEE. With 0 bases clipped from V and 2 bases from J, the junction kept 2 bases outside the gene matches. CDR3 sequence reads: CASSLERETTDTQYF. The CDR3 DNA follows: TGTGCCAGCAGCTTGGAGCGGGAGACCACAGATACGCAGTATTTT.

V gene TRBV6-1 combines with J gene TRBJ2-1; no firm D call. Germline lookup yields CDR1 MNHNS and CDR2 SASEGT. V was clipped by 3 bases and J by 7 bases, with 10 bases between them. CDR3 size: 13 residues. The CDR3 nucleotides read TGTGCCAGCAGTGATACCCAGGTTAATGAGCAGTTCTTC. It codes for CASSDTQVNEQFF.

J is TRBJ2-7 and V is TRBV4-3, with 13 nucleotides matching TRBD2. The CDR3 has 18 residues. CDR1 is LGHNA, CDR2 YSLEER, per germline. V shed 0 bases, J shed 7 bases, and the junction held 12 bases outside the gene matches. CDR3 in DNA: TGCGCCAGCAGCCAAGAGACTAGCGGGAGGCCTCTAAGGGGAGAGCAGTACTTC. Amino acids: CASSQETSGRPLRGEQYF.

This clone was seen more than once but under ten times. The chain has TRBV30 and TRBJ1-3, with D perhaps matching TRBD1 (6 bases). The V gene lost 4 bases and the J gene lost 5 bases, with 12 bases spanning the gap. CDR3 size: 13 residues. Germline-derived CDR1 and CDR2 are GTSNPN and SVGIG (reference sequence). The CDR3 spells CAWNRGERNTIYF. The CDR3 nucleotides read TGTGCCTGGAATAGGGGGGAGAGAAACACCATATATTTT.

This clone has only a few counts. The chain carries TRBV10-3 and TRBJ2-7; D unclear. The CDR3 is 13 amino acids. V was clipped by 9 bases and J by 3 bases, with 15 bases between them. The germline gives CDR1 ENHRY, CDR2 SYGVKD. This chain's CDR3 is CAIRPQNHYEQYF. Here the CDR3 DNA reads TGTGCCATTAGGCCACAGAACCACTACGAGCAGTACTTC.

The V call is TRBV9, the J call TRBJ2-2; no reliable D call. CDR1 and CDR2 (germline): SGDLS, YYNGEE. The ends were cut back, 4 bases at V and 7 bases at J, with 14 bases in the middle. This CDR3 comprises 14 residues. The CDR3 nucleotides are TGTGCCAGCAGCCCCTTTGGGAACGACGGGGAGCTGTTTTTT. This encodes CASSPFGNDGELFF.

This chain uses TRBV7-2 with TRBJ2-6; D is unresolved. Germline-derived CDR1 and CDR2 are SGHTA and FQGNSA. This CDR3 has 14 amino acids. Trimming removed 5 bases at V and 3 bases at J, with 8 bases between. The CDR3 reads CASSPQVGANVLTF. The CDR3 coding sequence is TGTGCCAGCAGCCCTCAAGTTGGGGCCAACGTCCTGACTTTC.

V gene TRBV7-9 combines with J gene TRBJ2-5, with TRBD2 as a possible D gene (6 bases). This CDR3 has 15 residues. Per the germline V gene, CDR1 is SEHNR and CDR2 is FQNEAQ (reference sequence). The V end lost 1 base, the J end lost 7 bases, and 16 bases lay between the germline ends. The CDR3 nucleotides are TGTGCCAGCAGCTTAGATGGAGGAGGGAAGATGACCCAGTACTTC. Translating gives CASSLDGGGKMTQYF.

The chain employs TRBV7-2 and TRBJ2-7; possible D gene TRBD2, 6 bases. V lost 1 base and J lost 3, with 13 bases in between. The CDR3 runs to 15 residues. The V gene's germline CDR1 is SGHTA and CDR2 FQGNSA. This CDR3 reads CASSLGAGSGYEQYF. The CDR3 DNA sequence: TGTGCCAGCAGCTTAGGCGCGGGGTCGGGCTACGAGCAGTACTTC.

This sequence joins TRBV5-1 and TRBJ1-1, with TRBD1 matching over 7 bases. With V trimmed by 4 bases and J by 3 bases, 6 bases remained unmatched. This CDR3 contains 14 residues. Germline loops: CDR1 SGHRS, CDR2 YFSETQ. In nucleotides, the CDR3 is TGCGCCAGCAGCAGAACAGGGGTCGACACTGAAGCTTTCTTT. The encoded protein is CASSRTGVDTEAFF.

The rearrangement links TRBV5-1 to TRBJ1-1, with D tentatively TRBD1 (6 bases). With 7 bases removed from V and 0 bases from J, the gap between germline ends came to 7 bases. Per the germline V gene, CDR1 is SGHRS and CDR2 is YFSETQ. CDR3 length equals 12 residues. CDR3 protein: CASGDMNTEAFF. Written as DNA, the CDR3 is TGCGCCAGCGGGGACATGAACACTGAAGCTTTCTTT.

The rearrangement links TRBV18 to TRBJ1-3, with D uncertain. Trimming took 3 bases from V and 4 from J, leaving 16 bases between them. The CDR3 has 16 amino acids. Germline V gene data show CDR1 as KGHSH and CDR2 as LQKENI. The CDR3, as DNA: TGTGCCAGCTCACCCTTCGACAATTCGGGCGGAAACACCATATATTTT. This encodes CASSPFDNSGGNTIYF.

The genes are TRBV28 and TRBJ1-5; perhaps TRBD1 as D (6 bases). There are 13 residues in the CDR3. CDR1 and CDR2 from the germline V gene are MDHEN and SYDVKM. CDR3 coding DNA: TGTGCAGCGGACAGCCTTAACCCTCAGCCCCAGCATTTT. This codes for CAADSLNPQPQHF.